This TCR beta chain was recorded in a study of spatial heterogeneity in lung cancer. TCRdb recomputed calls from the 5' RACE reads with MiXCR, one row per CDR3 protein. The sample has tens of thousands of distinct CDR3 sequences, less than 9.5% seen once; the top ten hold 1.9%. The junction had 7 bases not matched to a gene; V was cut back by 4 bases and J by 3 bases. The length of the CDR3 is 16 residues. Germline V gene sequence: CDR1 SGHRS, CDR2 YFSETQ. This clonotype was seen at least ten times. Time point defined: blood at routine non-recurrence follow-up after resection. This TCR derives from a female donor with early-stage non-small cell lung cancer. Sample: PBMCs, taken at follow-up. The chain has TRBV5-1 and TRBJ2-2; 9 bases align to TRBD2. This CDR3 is CASSPLAGVDTGELFF. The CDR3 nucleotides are TGCGCCAGCAGCCCGTTAGCGGGAGTCGACACCGGGGAGCTGTTTTTT.